This T cell receptor beta chain was retrieved from a study of control samples from healthy donors and cancer patients. TCRdb keeps only in-frame clones here, not all; method: immunoSEQ multiplex PCR. Of roughly 20,000 clones in the sample, approximately 80% were seen once. Input material: PBMCs. This clonotype was sampled from a woman in her seventies with lung cancer.

CDR3 coding DNA: TGTGCCAGTAGTATGCAGGACGGGATCTATGGCTACACCTTC. Translating it yields CASSMQDGIYGYTF. The gene calls are TRBV19 and TRBJ1-2; the D is unclear. Germline loops: CDR1 LNHDA, CDR2 SQIVND (reference sequence). Trimming stripped 3 bases from V and 4 bases from J, with 12 bases between. The CDR3 runs 14 residues. The full variable domain, in which reference TRBV19 and TRBJ1-2 provide the parts outside the CDR3, is DGGITQSPKYLFRKEGQNVTLSCEQNLNHDAMYWYRQDPGQGLRLIYYSQIVNDFQKGDIAEGYSVSREKKESFPLTVTSAQKNPTAFYLCASSMQDGIYGYTFGSGTRLTVV.